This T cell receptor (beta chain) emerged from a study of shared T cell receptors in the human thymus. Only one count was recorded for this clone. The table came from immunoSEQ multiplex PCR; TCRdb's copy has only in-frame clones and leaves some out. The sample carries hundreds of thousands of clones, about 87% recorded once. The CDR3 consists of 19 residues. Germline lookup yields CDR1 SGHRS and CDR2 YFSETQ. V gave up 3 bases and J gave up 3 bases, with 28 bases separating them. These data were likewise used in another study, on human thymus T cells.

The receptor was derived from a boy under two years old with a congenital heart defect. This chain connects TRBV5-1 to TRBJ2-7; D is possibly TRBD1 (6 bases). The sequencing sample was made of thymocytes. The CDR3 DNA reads TGCGCCAGCAGCTCCCGGAAGGAAGTCGAGGGGGTGAGTGACTACGAGCAGTACTTC. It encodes CASSSRKEVEGVSDYEQYF.